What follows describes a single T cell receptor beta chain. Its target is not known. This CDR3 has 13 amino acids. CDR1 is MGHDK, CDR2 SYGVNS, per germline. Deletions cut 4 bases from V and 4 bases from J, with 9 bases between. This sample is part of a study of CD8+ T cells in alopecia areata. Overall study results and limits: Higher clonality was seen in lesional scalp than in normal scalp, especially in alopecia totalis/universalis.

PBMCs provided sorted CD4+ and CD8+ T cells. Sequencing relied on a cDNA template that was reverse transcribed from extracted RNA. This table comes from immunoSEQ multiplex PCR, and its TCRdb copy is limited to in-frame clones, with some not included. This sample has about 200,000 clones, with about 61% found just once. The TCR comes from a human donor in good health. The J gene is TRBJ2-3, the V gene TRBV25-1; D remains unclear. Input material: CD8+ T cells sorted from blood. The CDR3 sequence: CASSVNMADTQYF. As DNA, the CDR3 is TGTGCCAGCAGTGTGAATATGGCAGATACGCAGTATTTT.